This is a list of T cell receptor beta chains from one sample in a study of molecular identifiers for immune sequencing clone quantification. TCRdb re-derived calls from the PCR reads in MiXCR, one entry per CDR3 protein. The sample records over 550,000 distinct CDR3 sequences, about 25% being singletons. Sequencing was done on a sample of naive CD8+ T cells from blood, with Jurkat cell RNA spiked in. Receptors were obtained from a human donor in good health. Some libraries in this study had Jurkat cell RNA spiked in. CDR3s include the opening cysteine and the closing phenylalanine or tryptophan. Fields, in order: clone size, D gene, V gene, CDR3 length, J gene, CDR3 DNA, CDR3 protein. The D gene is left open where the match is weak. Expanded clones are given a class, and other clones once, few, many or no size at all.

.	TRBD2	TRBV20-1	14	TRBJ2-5	TGCAGTGCCAAGGCGGGAGATGCGAGGGAGACCCAGTACTTC	CSAKAGDARETQYF
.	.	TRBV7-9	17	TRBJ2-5	TGTGCCAGCAGCCCACGGACCGGGACCGTGCCACAAGAGACCCAGTACTTC	CASSPRTGTVPQETQYF
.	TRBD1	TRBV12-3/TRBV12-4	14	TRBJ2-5	TGTGCCAGCAGTTCGACAGGGTGCGGGGAGACCCAGTACTTC	CASSSTGCGETQYF
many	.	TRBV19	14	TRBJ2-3	TGTGCCAGTAGTAGCTACGAATCAGGAAATACGCAGTATTTT	CASSSYESGNTQYF
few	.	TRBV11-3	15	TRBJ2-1	TGTGCCAGCAGCACCACGACAGGTCCGAGGGATGAGCAGTTCTTC	CASSTTTGPRDEQFF
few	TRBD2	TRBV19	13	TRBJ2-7	TGTGCCAGTAGTGCGGGAGTCCGGGGCGAGCAGTACTTC	CASSAGVRGEQYF
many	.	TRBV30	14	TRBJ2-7	TGTGCCTGGAGTCCCGGGACGTCATCCTACGAGCAGTACTTC	CAWSPGTSSYEQYF
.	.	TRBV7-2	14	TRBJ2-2	TGTGCCAGCAGCTTAGATTCAGACACCGGGGAGCTGTTTTTT	CASSLDSDTGELFF
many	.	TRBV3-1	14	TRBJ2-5	TGTGCCAGCAGCCAAGAAATAGGGGCAGAGACCCAGTACTTC	CASSQEIGAETQYF
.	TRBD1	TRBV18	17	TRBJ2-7	TGTGCCAGCTCACTTGGGGACAGGGGAGCCGCCAATGACGAGCAGTACTTC	CASSLGDRGAANDEQYF
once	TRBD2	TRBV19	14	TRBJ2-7	TGTGCCAGTAGCCCTAGCGGGAGGGCCCACGAGCGGTACTTC	CASSPSGRAHERYF